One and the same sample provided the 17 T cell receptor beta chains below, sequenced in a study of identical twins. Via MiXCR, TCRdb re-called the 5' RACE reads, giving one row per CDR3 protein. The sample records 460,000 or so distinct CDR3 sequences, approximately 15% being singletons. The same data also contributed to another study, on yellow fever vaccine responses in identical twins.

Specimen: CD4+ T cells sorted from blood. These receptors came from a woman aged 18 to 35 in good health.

Here the CDR3 DNA reads TGTGCCACCAGCAGAGTCAGGGGGACCTACGAGCAGTACTTC. It yields the protein CATSRVRGTYEQYF. The chain recombines TRBV15 with TRBJ2-7; TRBD1 agrees at 7 bases. V lost 1 base to trimming and J lost 2 bases; unmatched junction nucleotides: 2. Looked up from germline, CDR1 is LNHNV and CDR2 is YYDKDF (reference sequence). This CDR3 contains 14 residues.

The CDR3 loop is CASSLSRRMGTGELFF. The CDR3 region has the DNA TGTGCCAGCAGTTTATCCCGGCGAATGGGCACCGGGGAGCTGTTTTTT. The chain carries TRBV12-3 or TRBV12-4 and TRBJ2-2; D uncertain. Trimming shortened V by 2 bases and J by 4 bases, and 14 bases separated the two germline ends. The CDR3 spans 16 residues.

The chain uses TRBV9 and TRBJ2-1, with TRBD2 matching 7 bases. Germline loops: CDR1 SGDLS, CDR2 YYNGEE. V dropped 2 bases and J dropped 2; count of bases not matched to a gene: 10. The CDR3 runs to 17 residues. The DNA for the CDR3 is TGTGCCAGCAGCGTTCAAGTAACCAGCGGGGCCTACAATGAGCAGTTCTTC. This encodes CASSVQVTSGAYNEQFF.

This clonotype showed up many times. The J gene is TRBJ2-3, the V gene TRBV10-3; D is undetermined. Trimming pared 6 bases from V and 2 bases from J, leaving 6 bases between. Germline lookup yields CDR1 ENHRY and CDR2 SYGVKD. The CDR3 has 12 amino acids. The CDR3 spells CAIRGTTDTQYF. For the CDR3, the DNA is TGTGCCATCAGGGGAACCACAGATACGCAGTATTTT.

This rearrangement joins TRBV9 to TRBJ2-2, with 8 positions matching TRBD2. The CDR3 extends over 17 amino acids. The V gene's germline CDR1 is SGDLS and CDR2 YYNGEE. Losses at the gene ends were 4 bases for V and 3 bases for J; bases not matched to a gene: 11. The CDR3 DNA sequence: TGTGCCAGCAGCAAACGACTAGCGCACGCAGACACCGGGGAGCTGTTTTTT. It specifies CASSKRLAHADTGELFF. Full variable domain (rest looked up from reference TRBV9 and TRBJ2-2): DSGVTQTPKHLITATGQRVTLRCSPRSGDLSVYWYQQSLDQGLQFLIQYYNGEERAKGNILERFSAQQFPDLHSELNLSSLELGDSALYFCASSKRLAHADTGELFFGEGSRLTVL.

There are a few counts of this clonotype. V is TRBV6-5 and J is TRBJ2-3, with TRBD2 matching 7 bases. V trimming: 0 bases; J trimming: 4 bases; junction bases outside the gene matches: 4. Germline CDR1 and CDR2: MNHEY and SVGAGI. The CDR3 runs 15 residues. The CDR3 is CASSYSKAGADTQYF. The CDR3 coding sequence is TGTGCCAGCAGTTACTCGAAGGCGGGGGCAGATACGCAGTATTTT.

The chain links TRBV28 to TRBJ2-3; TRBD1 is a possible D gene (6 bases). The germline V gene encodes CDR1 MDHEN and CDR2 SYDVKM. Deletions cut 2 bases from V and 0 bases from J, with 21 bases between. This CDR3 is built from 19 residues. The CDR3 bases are TGTGCCAGCAGTTTAAGTTACAGACCCGGGACAACTAGCACAGATACGCAGTATTTT. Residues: CASSLSYRPGTTSTDTQYF. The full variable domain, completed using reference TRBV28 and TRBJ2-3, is DVKVTQSSRYLVKRTGEKVFLECVQDMDHENMFWYRQDPGLGLRLIYFSYDVKMKEKGDIPEGYSVSREKKERFSLILESASTNQTSMYLCASSLSYRPGTTSTDTQYFGPGTRLTVL.

The CDR3 reads CASSGTGSNSPLHF. Here the CDR3 DNA reads TGTGCCAGCAGTGGGACAGGCTCTAATTCACCCCTCCACTTT. The chain combines TRBV2 with TRBJ1-6; 7 bases line up with TRBD1. From germline, CDR1 is SNHLY and CDR2 FYNNEI. With 4 bases clipped from V and 6 bases from J, the junction kept 3 bases outside the gene matches. The CDR3 spans 14 residues.

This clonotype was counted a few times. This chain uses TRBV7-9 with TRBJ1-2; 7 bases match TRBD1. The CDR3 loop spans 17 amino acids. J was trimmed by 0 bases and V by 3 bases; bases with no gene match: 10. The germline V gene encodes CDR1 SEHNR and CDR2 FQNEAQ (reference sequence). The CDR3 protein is CASSLGSTGLANYGYTF. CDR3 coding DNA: TGTGCCAGCAGCTTGGGTTCGACAGGGTTAGCTAACTATGGCTACACCTTC. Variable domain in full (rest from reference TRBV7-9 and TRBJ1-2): DTGVSQNPRHKITKRGQNVTFRCDPISEHNRLYWYRQTLGQGPEFLTYFQNEAQLEKSRLLSDRFSAERPKGSFSTLEIQRTEQGDSAMYLCASSLGSTGLANYGYTFGSGTRLTVV.

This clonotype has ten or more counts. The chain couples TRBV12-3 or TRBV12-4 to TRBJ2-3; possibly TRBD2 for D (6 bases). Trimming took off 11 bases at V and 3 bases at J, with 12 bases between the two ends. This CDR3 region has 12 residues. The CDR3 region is CADGGGTDTQYF. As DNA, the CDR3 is TGTGCCGACGGGGGAGGAACAGATACGCAGTATTTT.

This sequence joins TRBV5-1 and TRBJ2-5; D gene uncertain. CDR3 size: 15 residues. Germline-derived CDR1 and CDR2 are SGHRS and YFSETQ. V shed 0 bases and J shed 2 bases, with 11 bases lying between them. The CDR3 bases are TGCGCCAGCAGCTTGGCCTCCACCTTGCAAGAGACCCAGTACTTC. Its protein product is CASSLASTLQETQYF.

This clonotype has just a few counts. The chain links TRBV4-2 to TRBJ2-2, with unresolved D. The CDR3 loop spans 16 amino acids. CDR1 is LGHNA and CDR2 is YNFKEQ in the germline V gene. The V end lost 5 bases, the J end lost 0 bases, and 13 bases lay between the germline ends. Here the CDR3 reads CASSSSRKPNTGELFF. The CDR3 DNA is TGTGCCAGCAGCTCGAGTAGGAAACCGAACACCGGGGAGCTGTTTTTT.

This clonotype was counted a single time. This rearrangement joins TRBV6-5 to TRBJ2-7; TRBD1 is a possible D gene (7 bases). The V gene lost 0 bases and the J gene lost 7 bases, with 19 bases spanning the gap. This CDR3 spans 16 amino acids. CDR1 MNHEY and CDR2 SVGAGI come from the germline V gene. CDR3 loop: CASSYSLSGQSGEQYF. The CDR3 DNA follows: TGTGCCAGCAGTTACTCGTTGTCGGGACAGAGCGGGGAGCAGTACTTC.

This CDR3 reads CSVTPQGGGTGELFF. The CDR3 nucleotides are TGCAGCGTTACACCCCAAGGAGGTGGGACCGGGGAGCTGTTTTTT. This chain connects TRBV29-1 to TRBJ2-2; D perhaps matches TRBD2 (5 bases). The CDR3 covers 15 residues. V was cut by 5 bases and J by 5 bases, with 18 bases left in between. Germline CDR1 reads SQVTM; CDR2 reads ANQGSEA.

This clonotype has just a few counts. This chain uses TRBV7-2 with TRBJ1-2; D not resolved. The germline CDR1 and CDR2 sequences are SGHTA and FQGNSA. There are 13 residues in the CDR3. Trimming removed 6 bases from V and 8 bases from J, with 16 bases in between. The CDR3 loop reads CASRATHTEGYTF. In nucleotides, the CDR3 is TGTGCCAGCAGGGCCACGCACACCGAAGGCTACACCTTC. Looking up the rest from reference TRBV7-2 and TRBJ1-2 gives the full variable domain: GAGVSQSPSNKVTEKGKDVELRCDPISGHTALYWYRQSLGQGLEFLIYFQGNSAPDKSGLPSDRFSAERTGGSVSTLTIQRTQQEDSAVYLCASRATHTEGYTFGSGTRLTVV.

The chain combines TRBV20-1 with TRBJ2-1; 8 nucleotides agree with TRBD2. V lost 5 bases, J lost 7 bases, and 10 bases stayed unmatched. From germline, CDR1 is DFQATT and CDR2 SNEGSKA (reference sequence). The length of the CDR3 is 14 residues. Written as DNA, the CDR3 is TGCAGTGCTTACGGGACTAGGGGCCGGAATGAGCAGTTCTTC. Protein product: CSAYGTRGRNEQFF.

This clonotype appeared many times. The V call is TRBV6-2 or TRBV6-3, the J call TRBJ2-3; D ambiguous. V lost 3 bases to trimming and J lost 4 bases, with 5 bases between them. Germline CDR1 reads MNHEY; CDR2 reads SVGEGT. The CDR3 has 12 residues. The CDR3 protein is CASSYRADTQYF. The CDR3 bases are TGTGCCAGCAGTTATAGGGCAGATACGCAGTATTTT.